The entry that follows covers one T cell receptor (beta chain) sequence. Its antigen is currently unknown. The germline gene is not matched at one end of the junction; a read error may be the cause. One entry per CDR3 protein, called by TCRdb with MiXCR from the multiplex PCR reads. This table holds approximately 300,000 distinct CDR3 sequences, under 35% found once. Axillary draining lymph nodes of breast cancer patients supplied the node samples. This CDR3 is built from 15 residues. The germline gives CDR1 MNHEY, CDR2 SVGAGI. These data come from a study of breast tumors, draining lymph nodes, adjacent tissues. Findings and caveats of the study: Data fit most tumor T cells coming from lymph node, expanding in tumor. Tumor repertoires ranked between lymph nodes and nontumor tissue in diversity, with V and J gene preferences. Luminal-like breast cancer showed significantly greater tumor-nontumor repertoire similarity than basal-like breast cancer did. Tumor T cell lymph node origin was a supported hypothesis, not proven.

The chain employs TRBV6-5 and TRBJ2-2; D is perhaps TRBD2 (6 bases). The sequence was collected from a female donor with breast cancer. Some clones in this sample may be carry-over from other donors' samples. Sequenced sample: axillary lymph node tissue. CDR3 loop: CTSSHSGPNTGELFF. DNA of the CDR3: TGTACCAGCAGTCACAGCGGGCCGAACACCGGGGAGCTGTTTTTT.